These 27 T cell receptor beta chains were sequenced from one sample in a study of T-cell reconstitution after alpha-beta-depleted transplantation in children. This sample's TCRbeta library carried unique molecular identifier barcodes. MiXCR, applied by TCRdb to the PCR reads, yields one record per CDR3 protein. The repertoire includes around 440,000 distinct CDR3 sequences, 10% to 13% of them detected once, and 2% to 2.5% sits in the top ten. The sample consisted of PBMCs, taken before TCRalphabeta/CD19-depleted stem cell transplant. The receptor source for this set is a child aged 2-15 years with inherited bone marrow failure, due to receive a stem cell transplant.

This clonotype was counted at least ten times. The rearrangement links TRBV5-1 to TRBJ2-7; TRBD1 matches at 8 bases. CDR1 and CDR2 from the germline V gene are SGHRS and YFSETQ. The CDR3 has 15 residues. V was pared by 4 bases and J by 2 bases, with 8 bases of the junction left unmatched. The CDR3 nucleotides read TGCGCCAGCAGCCGAACCACAGGGGGGACCTACGAGCAGTACTTC. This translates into CASSRTTGGTYEQYF.

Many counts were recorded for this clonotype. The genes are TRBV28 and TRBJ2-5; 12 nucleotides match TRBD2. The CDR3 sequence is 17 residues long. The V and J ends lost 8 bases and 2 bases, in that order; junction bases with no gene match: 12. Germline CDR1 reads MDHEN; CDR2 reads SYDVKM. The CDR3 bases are TGTGCCAGCCCCCCCCGGTCTAGCGGGGGGGCTCAAGAGACCCAGTACTTC. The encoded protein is CASPPRSSGGAQETQYF.

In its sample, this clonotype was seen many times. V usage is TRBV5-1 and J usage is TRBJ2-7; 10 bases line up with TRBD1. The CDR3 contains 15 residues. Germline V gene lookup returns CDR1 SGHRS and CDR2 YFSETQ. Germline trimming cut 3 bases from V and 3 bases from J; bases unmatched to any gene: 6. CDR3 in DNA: TGCGCCAGCAGCTCCGGGACAGGGGTTGTCTACGAGCAGTACTTC. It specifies CASSSGTGVVYEQYF.

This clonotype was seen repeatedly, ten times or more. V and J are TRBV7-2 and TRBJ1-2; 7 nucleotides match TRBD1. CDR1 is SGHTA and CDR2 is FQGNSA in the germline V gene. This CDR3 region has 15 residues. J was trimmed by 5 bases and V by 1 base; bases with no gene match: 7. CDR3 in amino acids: CASSLGAGGGYGYTF. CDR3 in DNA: TGTGCCAGCAGCTTAGGGGCAGGGGGTGGGTATGGCTACACCTTC.

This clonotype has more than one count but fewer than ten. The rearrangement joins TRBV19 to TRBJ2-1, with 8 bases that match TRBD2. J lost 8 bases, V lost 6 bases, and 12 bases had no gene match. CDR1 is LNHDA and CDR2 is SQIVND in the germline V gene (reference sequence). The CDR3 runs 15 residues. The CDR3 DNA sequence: TGTGCCAGTAGAGCCGGGACTAGGGGCGTCGATGAGCAGTTCTTC. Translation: CASRAGTRGVDEQFF.

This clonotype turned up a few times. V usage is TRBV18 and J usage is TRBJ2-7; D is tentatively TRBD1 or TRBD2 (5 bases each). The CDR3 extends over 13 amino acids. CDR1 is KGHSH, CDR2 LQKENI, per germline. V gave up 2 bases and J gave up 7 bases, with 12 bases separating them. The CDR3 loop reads CASSPTIGTEQYF. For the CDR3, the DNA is TGTGCCAGCTCACCAACGATCGGGACGGAGCAGTACTTC. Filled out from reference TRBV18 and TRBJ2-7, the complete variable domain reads NAGVMQNPRHLVRRRGQEARLRCSPMKGHSHVYWYRQLPEEGLKFMVYLQKENIIDESGMPKERFSAEFPKEGPSILRIQQVVRGDSAAYFCASSPTIGTEQYFGPGTRLTVT.

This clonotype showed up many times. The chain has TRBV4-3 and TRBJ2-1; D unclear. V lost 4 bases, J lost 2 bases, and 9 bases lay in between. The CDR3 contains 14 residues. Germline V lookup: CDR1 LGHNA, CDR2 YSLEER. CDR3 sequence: CASSRRDPYNEQFF. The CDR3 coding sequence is TGCGCCAGCAGCCGAAGGGATCCCTACAATGAGCAGTTCTTC.

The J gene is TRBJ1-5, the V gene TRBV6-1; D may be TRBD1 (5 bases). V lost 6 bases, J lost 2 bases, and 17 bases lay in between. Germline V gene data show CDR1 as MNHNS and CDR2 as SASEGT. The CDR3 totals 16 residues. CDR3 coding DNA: TGTGCCAGCAGCTCGCCGGGGGGAGGTGGCAATCAGCCCCAGCATTTT. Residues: CASSSPGGGGNQPQHF.

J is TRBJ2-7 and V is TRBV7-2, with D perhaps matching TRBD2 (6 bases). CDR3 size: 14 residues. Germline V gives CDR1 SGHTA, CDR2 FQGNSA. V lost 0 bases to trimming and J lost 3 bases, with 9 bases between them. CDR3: CASSLAGGIYEQYF. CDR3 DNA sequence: TGTGCCAGCAGCTTAGCGGGAGGTATCTACGAGCAGTACTTC.

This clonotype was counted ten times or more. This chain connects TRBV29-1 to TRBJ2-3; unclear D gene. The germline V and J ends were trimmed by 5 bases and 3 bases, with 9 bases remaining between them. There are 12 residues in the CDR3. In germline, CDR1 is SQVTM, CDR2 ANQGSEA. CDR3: CSVLIQTDTQYF. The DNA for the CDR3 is TGCAGCGTTCTTATCCAGACAGATACGCAGTATTTT.

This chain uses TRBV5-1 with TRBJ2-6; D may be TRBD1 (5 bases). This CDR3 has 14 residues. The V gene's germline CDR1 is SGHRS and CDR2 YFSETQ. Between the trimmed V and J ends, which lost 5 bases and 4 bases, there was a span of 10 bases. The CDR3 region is CASRRGPGANVLTF. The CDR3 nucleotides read TGCGCCAGCAGAAGGGGCCCCGGGGCCAACGTCCTGACTTTC.

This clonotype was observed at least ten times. The CDR3 DNA is TGTGCCAGCAGGGAGGACTGGGGGCATTATGAGCAGTTCTTC. The encoded protein is CASREDWGHYEQFF. The chain carries TRBV27 and TRBJ2-1; tentative D call: TRBD1 (6 bases). The CDR3 is 14 amino acids. The germline V gene encodes CDR1 MNHEY and CDR2 SMNVEV (reference sequence). Deletions cut 6 bases from V and 8 bases from J, with 17 bases between.

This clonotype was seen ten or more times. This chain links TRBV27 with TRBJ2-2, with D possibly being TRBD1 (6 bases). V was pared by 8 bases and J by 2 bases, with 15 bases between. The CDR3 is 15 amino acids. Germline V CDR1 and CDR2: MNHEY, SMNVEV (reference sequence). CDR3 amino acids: CASGGAGTNTGELFF. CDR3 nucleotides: TGTGCCAGCGGGGGCGCCGGTACAAACACCGGGGAGCTGTTTTTT.

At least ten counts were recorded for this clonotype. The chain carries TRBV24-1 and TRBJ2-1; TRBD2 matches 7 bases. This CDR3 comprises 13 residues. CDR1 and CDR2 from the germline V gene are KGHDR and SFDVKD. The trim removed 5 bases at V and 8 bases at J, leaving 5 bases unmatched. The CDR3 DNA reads TGTGCCACCAGTGTGGCAGGGAGGGATGAGCAGTTCTTC. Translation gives CATSVAGRDEQFF.

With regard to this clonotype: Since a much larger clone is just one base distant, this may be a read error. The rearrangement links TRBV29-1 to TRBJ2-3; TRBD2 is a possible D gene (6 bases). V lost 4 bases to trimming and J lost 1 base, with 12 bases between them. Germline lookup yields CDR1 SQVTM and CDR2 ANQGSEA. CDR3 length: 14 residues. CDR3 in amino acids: CSVGGGPCTDTQYF. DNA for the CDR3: TGCAGCGTTGGGGGAGGTCCATGCACAGATACGCAGTATTTT.

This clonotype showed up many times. CDR3 amino acids: CASSPLPQIYEQYF. The CDR3 DNA sequence: TGTGCCAGCAGCCCCTTGCCCCAGATCTACGAGCAGTACTTC. The chain joins TRBV9 to TRBJ2-7; D uncertain. CDR1 and CDR2 from the germline V gene are SGDLS and YYNGEE. The CDR3 extends over 14 amino acids. Trimming left V 4 bases short and J 3 bases short, with 14 bases between.

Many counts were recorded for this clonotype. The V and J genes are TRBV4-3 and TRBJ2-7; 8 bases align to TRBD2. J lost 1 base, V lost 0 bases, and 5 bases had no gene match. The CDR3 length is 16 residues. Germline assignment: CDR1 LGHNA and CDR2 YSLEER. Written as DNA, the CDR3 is TGCGCCAGCAGCCAAGATCTGGCGGGAGGTTCCTACGAGCAGTACTTC. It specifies CASSQDLAGGSYEQYF.

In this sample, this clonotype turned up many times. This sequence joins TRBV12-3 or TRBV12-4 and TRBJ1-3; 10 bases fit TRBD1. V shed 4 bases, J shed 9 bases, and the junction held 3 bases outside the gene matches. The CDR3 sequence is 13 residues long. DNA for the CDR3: TGTGCCAGCAGTTGGGGACAGGGGAGCACCATATATTTT. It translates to CASSWGQGSTIYF.

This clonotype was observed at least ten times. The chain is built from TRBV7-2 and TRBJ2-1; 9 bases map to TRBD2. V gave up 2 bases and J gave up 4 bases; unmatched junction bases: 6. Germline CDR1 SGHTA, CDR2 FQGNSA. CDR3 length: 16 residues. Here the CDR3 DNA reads TGTGCCAGCAGCTTAAATCGCGGGAGGGCATACAATGAGCAGTTCTTC. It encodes CASSLNRGRAYNEQFF.

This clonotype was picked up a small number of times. The CDR3 here is CASSALLDAMNTEAFF. As DNA, the CDR3 is TGTGCCAGCAGCGCTCTCTTAGACGCCATGAACACTGAAGCTTTCTTT. V is TRBV7-9 and J is TRBJ1-1, with D unresolved. V was clipped by 5 bases and J by 0 bases, with 16 bases between them. The CDR3 has 16 residues. Germline V gives CDR1 SEHNR, CDR2 FQNEAQ (reference sequence). Using reference TRBV7-9 and TRBJ1-1 for the parts outside the CDR3, the full variable domain is DTGVSQNPRHKITKRGQNVTFRCDPISEHNRLYWYRQTLGQGPEFLTYFQNEAQLEKSRLLSDRFSAERPKGSFSTLEIQRTEQGDSAMYLCASSALLDAMNTEAFFGQGTRLTVV.

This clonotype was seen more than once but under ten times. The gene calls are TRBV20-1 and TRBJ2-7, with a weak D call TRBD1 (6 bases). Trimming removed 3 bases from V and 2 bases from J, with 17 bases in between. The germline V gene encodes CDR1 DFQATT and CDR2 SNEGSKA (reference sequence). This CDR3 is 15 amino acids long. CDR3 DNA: TGCAGTGCTAGGGTTTTTCGGGACATGACCTACGAGCAGTACTTC. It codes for CSARVFRDMTYEQYF.

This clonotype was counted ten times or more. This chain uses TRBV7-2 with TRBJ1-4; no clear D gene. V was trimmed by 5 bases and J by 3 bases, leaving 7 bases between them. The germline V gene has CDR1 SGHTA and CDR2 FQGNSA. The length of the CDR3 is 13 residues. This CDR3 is CASSPYANEKLFF. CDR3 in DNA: TGTGCCAGCAGCCCTTATGCTAATGAAAAACTGTTTTTT.

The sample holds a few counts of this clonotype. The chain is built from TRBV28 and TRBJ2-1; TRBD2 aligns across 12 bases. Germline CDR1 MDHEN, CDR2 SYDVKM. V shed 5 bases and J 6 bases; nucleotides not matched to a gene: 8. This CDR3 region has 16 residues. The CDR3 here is CASSRKLAGGGNEQFF. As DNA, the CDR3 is TGTGCCAGCAGTCGAAAACTAGCGGGAGGTGGCAATGAGCAGTTCTTC.

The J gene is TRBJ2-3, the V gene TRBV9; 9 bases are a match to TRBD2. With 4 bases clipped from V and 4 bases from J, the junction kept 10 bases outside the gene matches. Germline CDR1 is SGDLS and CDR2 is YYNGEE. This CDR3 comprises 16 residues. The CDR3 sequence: CASSPQIAGVPDTQYF. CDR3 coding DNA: TGTGCCAGCAGCCCCCAAATAGCGGGAGTCCCAGATACGCAGTATTTT.

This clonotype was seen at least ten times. The CDR3 DNA reads as TGTGCCACCAGTGATGCCGGGCCCGTCACCAATGAGCAGTTCTTC. It translates to CATSDAGPVTNEQFF. This chain joins TRBV24-1 and TRBJ2-1; unclear D gene. Deletions cut 3 bases from V and 6 bases from J, with 14 bases between. This CDR3 has 15 amino acids. Germline V gene sequence: CDR1 KGHDR, CDR2 SFDVKD.

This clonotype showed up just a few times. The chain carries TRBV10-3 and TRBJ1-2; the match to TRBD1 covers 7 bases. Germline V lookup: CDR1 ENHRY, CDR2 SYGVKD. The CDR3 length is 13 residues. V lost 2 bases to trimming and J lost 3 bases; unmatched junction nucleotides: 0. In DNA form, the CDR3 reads TGTGCCATCAGTGAGGGACAGGACTATGGCTACACCTTC. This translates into CAISEGQDYGYTF.

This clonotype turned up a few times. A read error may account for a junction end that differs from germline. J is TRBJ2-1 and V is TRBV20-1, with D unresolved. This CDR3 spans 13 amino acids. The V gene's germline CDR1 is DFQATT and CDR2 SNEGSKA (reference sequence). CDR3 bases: TGCAGTGCTAGAGATTATTCCTTCAATGAGCAGTTCTTC. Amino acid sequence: CSARDYSFNEQFF.